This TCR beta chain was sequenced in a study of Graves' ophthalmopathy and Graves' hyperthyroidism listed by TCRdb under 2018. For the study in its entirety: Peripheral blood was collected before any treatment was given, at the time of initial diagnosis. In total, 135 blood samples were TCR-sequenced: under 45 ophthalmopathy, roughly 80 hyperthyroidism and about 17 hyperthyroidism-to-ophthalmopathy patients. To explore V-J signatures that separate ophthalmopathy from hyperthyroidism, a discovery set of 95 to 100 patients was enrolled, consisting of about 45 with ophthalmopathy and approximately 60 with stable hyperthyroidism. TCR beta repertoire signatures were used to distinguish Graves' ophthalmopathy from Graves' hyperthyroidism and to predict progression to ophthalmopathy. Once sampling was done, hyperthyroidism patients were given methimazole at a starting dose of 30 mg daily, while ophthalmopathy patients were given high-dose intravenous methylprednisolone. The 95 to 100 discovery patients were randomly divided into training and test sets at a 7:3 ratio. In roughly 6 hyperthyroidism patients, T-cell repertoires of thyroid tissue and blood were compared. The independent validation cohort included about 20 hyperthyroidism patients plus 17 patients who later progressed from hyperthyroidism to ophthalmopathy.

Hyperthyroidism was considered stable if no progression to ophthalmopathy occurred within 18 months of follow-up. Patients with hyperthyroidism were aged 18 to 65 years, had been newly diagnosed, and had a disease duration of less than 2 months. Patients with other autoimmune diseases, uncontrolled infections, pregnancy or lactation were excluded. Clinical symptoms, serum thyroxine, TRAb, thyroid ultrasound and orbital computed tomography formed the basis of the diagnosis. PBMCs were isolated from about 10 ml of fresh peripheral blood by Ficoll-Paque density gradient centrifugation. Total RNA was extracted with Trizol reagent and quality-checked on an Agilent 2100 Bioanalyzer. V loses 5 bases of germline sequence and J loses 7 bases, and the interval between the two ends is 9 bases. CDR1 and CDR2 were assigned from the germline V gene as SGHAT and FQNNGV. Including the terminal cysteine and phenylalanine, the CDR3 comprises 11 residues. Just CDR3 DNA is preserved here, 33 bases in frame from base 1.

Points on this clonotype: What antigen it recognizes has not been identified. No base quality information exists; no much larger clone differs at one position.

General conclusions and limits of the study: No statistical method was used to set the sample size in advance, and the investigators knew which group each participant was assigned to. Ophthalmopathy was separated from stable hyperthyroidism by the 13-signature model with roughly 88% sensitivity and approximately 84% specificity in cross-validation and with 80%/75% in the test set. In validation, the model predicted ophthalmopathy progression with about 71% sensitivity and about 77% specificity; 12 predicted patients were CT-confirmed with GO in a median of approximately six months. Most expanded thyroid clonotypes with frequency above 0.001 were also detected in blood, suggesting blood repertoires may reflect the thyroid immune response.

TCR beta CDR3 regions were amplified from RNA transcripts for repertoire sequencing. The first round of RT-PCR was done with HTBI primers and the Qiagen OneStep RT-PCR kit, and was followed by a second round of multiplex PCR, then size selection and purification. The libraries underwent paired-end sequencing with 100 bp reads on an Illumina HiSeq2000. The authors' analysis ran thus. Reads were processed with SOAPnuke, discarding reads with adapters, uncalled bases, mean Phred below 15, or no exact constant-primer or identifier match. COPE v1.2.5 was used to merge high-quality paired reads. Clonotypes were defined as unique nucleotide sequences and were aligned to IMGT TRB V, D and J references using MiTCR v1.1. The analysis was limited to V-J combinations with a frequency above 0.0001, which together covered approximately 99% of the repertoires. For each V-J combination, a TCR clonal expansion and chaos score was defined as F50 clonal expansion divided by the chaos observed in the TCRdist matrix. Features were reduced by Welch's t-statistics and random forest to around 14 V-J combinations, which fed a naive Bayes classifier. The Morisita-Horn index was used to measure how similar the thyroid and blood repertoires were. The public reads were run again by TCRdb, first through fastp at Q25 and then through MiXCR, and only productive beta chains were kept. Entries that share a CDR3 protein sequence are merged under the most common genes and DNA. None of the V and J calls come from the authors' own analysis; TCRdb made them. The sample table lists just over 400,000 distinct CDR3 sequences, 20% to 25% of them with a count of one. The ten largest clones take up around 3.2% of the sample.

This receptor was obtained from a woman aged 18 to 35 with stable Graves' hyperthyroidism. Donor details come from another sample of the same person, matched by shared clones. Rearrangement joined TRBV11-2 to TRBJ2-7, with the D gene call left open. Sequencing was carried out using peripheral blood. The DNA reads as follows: TGTGCCAGCAGCGCTAAATGGGAGCAGTACTTC. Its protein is CASSAKWEQYF.